One sample yielded the 6 T cell receptor beta chains listed below, sequenced in a study of metastatic and nonmetastatic thyroid tumors. From the PCR reads, TCRdb re-called clones with MiXCR. The table lists about 17,000 clones, 30% to 35% of them singletons. Patients had received no treatment of any kind before thyroid surgery. Sequenced: tumor tissue. Receptors were obtained from a female donor with papillary thyroid cancer or a benign thyroid nodule (not recorded which). Some clones in this sample may be carry-over from other donors' samples.

V is TRBV2 and J is TRBJ2-3; TRBD1 is a possible D gene (6 bases). The germline V gene encodes CDR1 SNHLY and CDR2 FYNNEI. The CDR3 is 13 amino acids. Trimming left V 6 bases short and J 2 bases short, with 9 bases between. The CDR3 coding sequence is TGTGCCAGCAGGGACAGACCCACAGATACGCAGTATTTT. Translating it yields CASRDRPTDTQYF.

The V gene is TRBV19, the J gene TRBJ2-1; a weak D match, TRBD1 (5 bases). With 2 bases removed from V and 7 bases from J, the gap between germline ends came to 18 bases. The CDR3 has 16 amino acids. Germline CDR1 reads LNHDA; CDR2 reads SQIVND (reference sequence). The CDR3 DNA sequence: TGTGCCAGTAGTATAAGAGAGACTCAACCAGGGAATGAGCAGTTCTTC. It is translated as CASSIRETQPGNEQFF.

This clone was recorded many times. The chain couples TRBV5-5 to TRBJ2-7; 11 bases line up with TRBD2. CDR3 length: 14 residues. V was pared by 4 bases and J by 3 bases, with 3 bases of the junction left unmatched. In germline, CDR1 is SGHKS, CDR2 YYEKEE (reference sequence). CDR3 region: CASSKGLAVYEQYF. CDR3 coding DNA: TGTGCCAGCAGCAAGGGACTAGCGGTCTACGAGCAGTACTTC.

This clone was counted a few times. The chain joins TRBV9 to TRBJ2-2, with a weak D call TRBD2 (6 bases). This CDR3 contains 16 residues. Germline V gene sequence: CDR1 SGDLS, CDR2 YYNGEE. V lost 4 bases and J lost 5, with 18 bases in between. As DNA, the CDR3 is TGTGCCAGCAGCCCCAGGGTTCAGGGAGGAACCGGGGAGCTGTTTTTT. It translates to CASSPRVQGGTGELFF.

The chain couples TRBV7-2 to TRBJ1-2, with D possibly TRBD1 on 5 matching bases. CDR3 length equals 15 residues. In germline, CDR1 is SGHTA, CDR2 FQGNSA. Trimming shortened V by 3 bases and J by 3 bases, and 14 bases separated the two germline ends. This chain's CDR3 is CASSFSGVGYYGYTF. The CDR3 coding sequence is TGTGCCAGCAGCTTTTCGGGGGTTGGGTACTATGGCTACACCTTC.

This clone occurred many times. This rearrangement joins TRBV3-1 to TRBJ2-1, with 15 positions matching TRBD2. Trimming cost V 1 base and J 2 bases; bases outside gene matches: 3. This CDR3 region has 18 residues. Germline CDR1 LGHDT, CDR2 YNNKEL (reference sequence). CDR3 in amino acids: CASSQAWTSGRAYNEQFF. CDR3 coding DNA: TGTGCCAGCAGCCAAGCGTGGACTAGCGGGAGGGCCTACAATGAGCAGTTCTTC.